The 16 T cell receptor beta chains presented below share a single source sample, sequenced in a study of vaccination and CD4 T cells after COVID-19 (dated by TCRdb to between 2021 and 2023). These TCRs are of unknown antigen specificity. The sample's treatment or condition, from its label and the paper: approximately nine-day PBMC culture with coronavirus spike peptide pools or control peptides (ViraFEST assay). Receptor libraries were prepared by PCR. Sequencing used an Illumina iSeq 100. DNA from cultured CD4+ T cells was subjected to TCR sequencing with the Oncomine TCR Beta short-read assay at the Johns Hopkins FTIC core. TCRdb cleaned the public reads at Q25 with fastp, built clones with MiXCR and kept in-frame beta chains. Records with the same CDR3 protein are collapsed into one entry carrying the most frequent genes and DNA. The sample records under 25,000 distinct CDR3 sequences, approximately 27% of which are singletons. The ten largest clonotypes hold approximately 10% of the sample.

Sequencing was carried out using cultured CD4+ T cells from blood. The source is a human donor with COVID-19.

The CDR3 DNA reads as TGTGCCAGCAGCCTAGGGACAGGGGAGGCCAATCAGCCCCAGCATTTT. Translation gives CASSLGTGEANQPQHF. V and J are TRBV7-8 and TRBJ1-5, with 10 bases that match TRBD1. This CDR3 has 16 amino acids. J lost 3 bases, V lost 5 bases, and 7 bases had no gene match. From germline, CDR1 is SGHVS and CDR2 FQNEAQ.

The rearrangement uses TRBV29-1 and TRBJ2-7, with a tentative D call TRBD2 (6 bases). This CDR3 comprises 12 residues. V was clipped by 4 bases and J by 7 bases, with 14 bases between them. From germline, CDR1 is SQVTM and CDR2 ANQGSEA. In DNA form, the CDR3 reads TGCAGCGTTGGACAGTTTGCGGGGGAGCAGTACTTC. Protein product: CSVGQFAGEQYF.

This rearrangement joins TRBV20-1 to TRBJ2-3, with D possibly TRBD1 on 5 matching bases. From germline, CDR1 is DFQATT and CDR2 SNEGSKA (reference sequence). The CDR3 is 11 amino acids. The CDR3 loop is CRAQGPDTQYF. CDR3 sequence (DNA): TGCAGGGCTCAGGGTCCAGATACGCAGTATTTT.

This sequence joins TRBV5-8 and TRBJ1-2; TRBD1 matches at 8 bases. J was trimmed by 2 bases and V by 2 bases; bases with no gene match: 2. Germline CDR1 is SGHTS and CDR2 is YDEGEE. The CDR3 extends over 14 amino acids. CDR3 coding DNA: TGTGCCAGCAGCTTTAGGACAGGGAACTATGGCTACACCTTC. This codes for CASSFRTGNYGYTF.

Turning to this clonotype: The junction does not match germline at one end; this may be a read error. This chain uses TRBV24-1 with TRBJ2-1; D may be TRBD1 (5 bases). Germline values: CDR1 KGHDR, CDR2 SFDVKD. The CDR3 is 12 amino acids. The CDR3 DNA is TGTGCCACCGCCCTGACAGTCAATGAGCGGTTCTTC. Translating it yields CATALTVNERFF.

This clonotype is classed as medium-sized (0.01 to 0.1%). Here the CDR3 reads CSASPNHYGYTF. The CDR3 region has the DNA TGCAGTGCTAGCCCCAACCACTATGGCTACACCTTC. The chain uses TRBV20-1 and TRBJ1-2; D not certain. The length of the CDR3 is 12 residues. Between the trimmed V and J ends, which lost 3 bases and 3 bases, there was a span of 8 bases. Germline-derived CDR1 and CDR2 are DFQATT and SNEGSKA (reference sequence).

The V call is TRBV10-3, the J call TRBJ2-1; 12 positions match TRBD1. V dropped 6 bases and J dropped 0; count of bases not matched to a gene: 9. The germline V gene has CDR1 ENHRY and CDR2 SYGVKD. There are 18 residues in the CDR3. In nucleotides, the CDR3 is TGTGCCATCAGGAACCGGGACAGGGGGCCCAACTCCTACAATGAGCAGTTCTTC. It yields the protein CAIRNRDRGPNSYNEQFF.

This clonotype has only a few counts. The chain has TRBV27 and TRBJ1-2; no firm D call. Germline V gene lookup returns CDR1 MNHEY and CDR2 SMNVEV (reference sequence). Trimming took 2 bases from V and 8 from J, leaving 15 bases between them. This CDR3 contains 14 residues. CDR3 DNA sequence: TGTGCCAGCAGTTTAGACCCTTATGCTCTCGGCTACACCTTC. Protein: CASSLDPYALGYTF.

The chain uses TRBV5-1 and TRBJ2-1; D unclear. Germline loops: CDR1 SGHRS, CDR2 YFSETQ. V gave up 2 bases and J gave up 4 bases, with 16 bases separating them. The CDR3 spans 16 residues. The CDR3 region is CASSLSTSAIYNEQFF. The DNA of the CDR3 is TGCGCCAGCAGCTTATCGACATCGGCGATTTACAATGAGCAGTTCTTC.

This chain links TRBV27 with TRBJ2-3, with TRBD2 identical over 12 bases. The CDR3 has 14 amino acids. CDR1 is MNHEY, CDR2 SMNVEV, per germline (reference sequence). V trimming: 5 bases; J trimming: 5 bases; junction bases outside the gene matches: 2. The CDR3 coding sequence is TGTGCCAGCAGTAGACTAGCGGGGGAAGATACGCAGTATTTT. It is translated as CASSRLAGEDTQYF.

The table lists this clonotype with a few counts. The V gene is TRBV27, the J gene TRBJ2-7; TRBD1 matches 11 bases. Trimming cost V 4 bases and J 6 bases; bases outside gene matches: 11. The CDR3 is 16 amino acids. The germline gives CDR1 MNHEY, CDR2 SMNVEV (reference sequence). The CDR3 nucleotides are TGTGCCAGCAGTTCCCGAACGGGACAGGGGGTAGCCGAGCAGTACTTC. It codes for CASSSRTGQGVAEQYF.

V and J are TRBV7-2 and TRBJ1-1; no reliable D call. V was trimmed by 5 bases and J by 4 bases, leaving 17 bases between them. The germline CDR1 and CDR2 sequences are SGHTA and FQGNSA. This CDR3 is built from 15 residues. The CDR3 DNA follows: TGTGCCAGCAGCCCGCAGATTGGAAGGAGCACTGAAGCTTTCTTT. Translation gives CASSPQIGRSTEAFF.

Concerning this clonotype: The DNA is omitted, as the CDR3 cannot be located on it reliably, and the CDR3 follows TCRdb's listing. CDR3 loop: CASRLRAEQYFGPGQGMNTEAFF. The chain links TRBV11-3 to TRBJ1-1; whether TRBD1, the table's D call, matches the DNA was not checked. The CDR3 comprises 23 residues, both ends counted. Germline V lookup: CDR1 SGHNT, CDR2 YENEEA.

This clonotype was observed a few times. The rearrangement uses TRBV7-9 and TRBJ2-7, with 10 nucleotides matching TRBD1. This CDR3 is built from 15 residues. The V segment lost 5 bases and the J segment 4 bases; nucleotides outside the gene matches: 8. Germline V gene data show CDR1 as SEHNR and CDR2 as FQNEAQ (reference sequence). CDR3 nucleotides: TGTGCCAGCAGCCCGGCGACAGGGGGCGCGTACGAGCAGTACTTC. It specifies CASSPATGGAYEQYF.

V usage is TRBV12-3 or TRBV12-4 and J usage is TRBJ2-5; 8 positions match TRBD1. The CDR3 spans 12 residues. With V trimmed by 3 bases and J by 8 bases, 2 bases remained unmatched. CDR3 amino acids: CASSLDRETQYF. Here the CDR3 DNA reads TGTGCCAGCAGTTTGGACAGGGAAACCCAGTACTTC.

This clonotype showed up just once. One end of the junction does not line up with germline, which may come from a read error. The chain has TRBV5-3 and TRBJ2-2; D not certain. TRBV5-3 is reported as an ORF; its role is uncertain. This CDR3 has 17 amino acids. CDR3 DNA: TGTGCCAGCAGCTTTATTCTCCGGGTTCGAACAACCGGGGAGCTGTTTTTT. Translating it yields CASSFILRVRTTGELFF.